This TCR beta chain stems from a study of Graves' ophthalmopathy and Graves' hyperthyroidism. Whole-study findings and limits: Cross-validated, the 13-signature model showed 87.88%/81.08% sensitivity/specificity, and 80%/75% in the test set.

CAS ≥3, NOSPECS ≥4, moderate-to-severe activity and duration under 3 months marked donors with ophthalmopathy. Other autoimmune diseases, uncontrolled infections, pregnancy or lactation led to the exclusion of patients. The authors isolated PBMCs from around 10 ml of fresh peripheral blood. For repertoire sequencing, the TCR beta CDR3 regions were amplified from RNA transcripts. Following a first-round RT-PCR that used HTBI primers, a second-round multiplex PCR was carried out. MiXCR was run by TCRdb on the multiplex PCR reads, yielding one entry per CDR3 protein. The table includes 600,000 to 950,000 distinct CDR3 sequences, around 40% detected once. The CDR3 extends over 12 amino acids. Trimming removed 4 bases at V and 3 bases at J, with 7 bases between. Per germline, CDR1 SGDLS and CDR2 YYNGEE. There are a few counts of this clonotype. What it recognizes is unknown. With a much larger clone just one base away, this may be a read error.

This clonotype originated in an adult man with Graves' ophthalmopathy. The sequenced material came from peripheral blood. The chain carries TRBV9 and TRBJ1-2; D gene uncertain. Here the CDR3 reads CASSQDDYGYTF. CDR3 in DNA: TGTGCCAGCAGCCAAGATGACTATGGCTACACCTTC.